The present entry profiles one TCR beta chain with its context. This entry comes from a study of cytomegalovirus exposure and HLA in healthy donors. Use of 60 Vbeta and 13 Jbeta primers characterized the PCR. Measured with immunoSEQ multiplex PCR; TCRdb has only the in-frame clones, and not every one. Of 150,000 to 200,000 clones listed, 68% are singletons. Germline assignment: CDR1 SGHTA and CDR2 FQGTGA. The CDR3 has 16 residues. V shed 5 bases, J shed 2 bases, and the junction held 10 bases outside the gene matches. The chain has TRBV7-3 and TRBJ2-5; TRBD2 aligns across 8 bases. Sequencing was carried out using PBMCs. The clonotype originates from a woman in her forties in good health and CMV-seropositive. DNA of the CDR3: TGTGCCAGCAGCCCCCGGCGGGCTAGCGGGCAAGAGACCCAGTACTTC. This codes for CASSPRRASGQETQYF.